This T cell receptor beta chain originates from a study of blood T cell repertoires in COVID-19. Across the study: The samples span acute and convalescent COVID-19 from the United States, Italy and Spain. The analysed material was cDNA or gDNA that came from T cells, B-cell-depleted T cells, or PBMCs.

Deletions cut 6 bases from V and 3 bases from J, with 12 bases between. CDR3 length: 14 residues. Germline CDR1 is MNHEY and CDR2 is SVGEGT. As originally analysed: How many nucleated cells were present was estimated from reference gene primer amplification. The method was immunoSEQ multiplex PCR; TCRdb's version includes in-frame clones alone and lacks a portion of them. D and trimming were read from the DNA, whereas the V and J calls and clone size are those reported in that table. The sample shows 70,000 or so clones, around 89% of them seen only once. This clone was detected a few times. The rearrangement uses TRBV6-2 or TRBV6-3 and TRBJ2-1; D might be TRBD2 (5 bases). The sequenced material came from peripheral blood. The origin of this receptor is an elderly woman with active COVID-19. In DNA, the CDR3 is TGTGCCAGCAGCTCCGGACTGATCTACAATGAGCAGTTCTTC. Translation gives CASSSGLIYNEQFF.